The 17 T cell receptor beta chains below were found in one sample sequenced in a study of cytotoxic CD8 clonotypes in ibrutinib-treated CLL. Produced via immunoSEQ multiplex PCR; TCRdb's table is partial and in-frame only. The table lists hundreds of thousands of clones, under 75% of them singletons. The sequenced sample was PBMCs, obtained after 24 months of ibrutinib treatment. The receptors stem from a human donor with chronic lymphocytic leukemia.

This sequence joins TRBV5-4 and TRBJ2-1; D not certain. Germline CDR1 SGHNT, CDR2 YYREEE (reference sequence). V was shortened by 4 bases and J by 5 bases, with 7 bases between the two germline ends. The CDR3 is 12 amino acids. In DNA, the CDR3 is TGTGCCAGCAGCCATGCCAACAATGAGCAGTTCTTC. Protein: CASSHANNEQFF.

The chain employs TRBV6-5 and TRBJ1-4; no definite D call. Trimming took off 0 bases at V and 7 bases at J, with 6 bases between the two ends. Germline V gene lookup returns CDR1 MNHEY and CDR2 SVGAGI. CDR3 length: 13 residues. The DNA for the CDR3 is TGTGCCAGCAGTTACTCGGTCACTGAAAAACTGTTTTTT. It yields the protein CASSYSVTEKLFF.

This chain joins TRBV11-3 and TRBJ2-1; D is perhaps TRBD1 (5 bases). V was cut by 5 bases and J by 7 bases, with 12 bases left in between. This CDR3 has 13 residues. Germline CDR1 is SGHNT and CDR2 is YENEEA. The CDR3 spells CASSALRQNEQFF. In nucleotides, the CDR3 is TGTGCCAGCAGCGCTCTAAGACAGAATGAGCAGTTCTTC.

V is TRBV27 and J is TRBJ1-5; D uncertain. This CDR3 has 13 residues. Germline V gene lookup returns CDR1 MNHEY and CDR2 SMNVEV (reference sequence). Trimming took off 1 base at V and 4 bases at J, with 5 bases between the two ends. The CDR3 nucleotides read TGTGCCAGCAGTTTATGGGGAAATCAGCCCCAGCATTTT. Translated, it gives CASSLWGNQPQHF.

The J gene is TRBJ2-1, the V gene TRBV6-6; maybe TRBD2 (5 bases). Germline loops: CDR1 MNHNY, CDR2 SVGAGI (reference sequence). Trimming pared 9 bases from V and 9 bases from J, leaving 12 bases between. The CDR3 length is 11 residues. CDR3 nucleotide sequence: TGTGCCAGTGGCCCCGGGATTGAGCAGTTCTTC. Residues: CASGPGIEQFF.

The chain is built from TRBV6-5 and TRBJ1-5, with D tentatively TRBD1 (5 bases). The V gene's germline CDR1 is MNHEY and CDR2 SVGAGI. The germline V and J ends were trimmed by 5 bases and 4 bases, with 12 bases remaining between them. This CDR3 region has 14 residues. The CDR3 DNA reads as TGTGCCAGCAGTCCGGGACCGACGAATCAGCCCCAGCATTTT. This gives the protein CASSPGPTNQPQHF.

This clone occurred a few times. The rearrangement links TRBV14 to TRBJ2-7; D is possibly TRBD1 (5 bases). This CDR3 is 13 amino acids long. V lost 2 bases and J 3 bases, leaving 8 bases between the germline ends. Germline V gene sequence: CDR1 SGHDN, CDR2 FVKESK. The CDR3 DNA is TGTGCCAGCAGCCAAAATACAGGCTACGAGCAGTACTTC. Protein sequence: CASSQNTGYEQYF.

This clone was recorded once. V is TRBV7-2 and J is TRBJ1-2, with a possible D match to TRBD1 (5 bases). The CDR3 is made up of 17 amino acids. Germline CDR1 and CDR2: SGHTA and FQGNSA. V dropped 1 base and J dropped 7 bases, with 22 bases sitting between them. CDR3 region: CASSLVPSGQSFSGYTF. For the CDR3, the DNA is TGTGCCAGCAGCTTAGTCCCGTCGGGGCAGTCCTTTTCTGGCTACACCTTC.

The rearrangement uses TRBV28 and TRBJ2-7; TRBD2 aligns across 7 bases. V lost 3 bases to trimming and J lost 5 bases; unmatched junction nucleotides: 7. This CDR3 contains 14 residues. Germline CDR1 and CDR2: MDHEN and SYDVKM. CDR3 residues: CASSLGGLGHEQYF. The CDR3 bases are TGTGCCAGCAGTTTGGGAGGGTTGGGTCACGAGCAGTACTTC.

This clone came up a few times. The gene calls are TRBV6-1 and TRBJ2-1, with no clear D. V dropped 6 bases and J dropped 9 bases, with 15 bases sitting between them. CDR1 is MNHNS and CDR2 is SASEGT in the germline V gene. This CDR3 is built from 13 residues. Here the CDR3 DNA reads TGTGCCAGCAGCTTGGAAGAGGCTACTGAGCAGTTCTTC. It yields the protein CASSLEEATEQFF.

The V gene is TRBV7-8, the J gene TRBJ2-1; 7 nucleotides match TRBD1. Germline assignment: CDR1 SGHVS and CDR2 FQNEAQ. The CDR3 consists of 14 residues. J was trimmed by 5 bases and V by 3 bases; bases with no gene match: 4. In DNA form, the CDR3 reads TGTGCCAGCAGCTTGGGGACAGTTAACAATGAGCAGTTCTTC. Translated: CASSLGTVNNEQFF.

V is TRBV6-6 and J is TRBJ1-1; no clear D. This CDR3 is 14 amino acids long. Germline CDR1 and CDR2: MNHNY and SVGAGI (reference sequence). Trimming left V 2 bases short and J 1 base short, with 8 bases between. Written as DNA, the CDR3 is TGTGCCAGCAGTTACAGTGAAGGGAACACTGAAGCTTTCTTT. Translated, it gives CASSYSEGNTEAFF.

The gene calls are TRBV11-3 and TRBJ2-3; D remains unclear. This CDR3 contains 12 residues. Trimming took off 4 bases at V and 5 bases at J, with 7 bases between the two ends. Germline loops: CDR1 SGHNT, CDR2 YENEEA. CDR3 amino acids: CASSSIEDTQYF. The CDR3 DNA sequence: TGTGCCAGCAGCTCCATAGAAGATACGCAGTATTTT. The full variable domain, its missing parts supplied by reference TRBV11-3 and TRBJ2-3, is EAGVVQSPRYKIIEKKQPVAFWCNPISGHNTLYWYLQNLGQGPELLIRYENEEAVDDSQLPKDRFSAERLKGVDSTLKIQPAELGDSAVYLCASSSIEDTQYFGPGTRLTVL.

The chain carries TRBV7-6 and TRBJ1-1; 8 positions match TRBD1. Germline assignment: CDR1 SGHVS and CDR2 FNYEAQ. V was clipped by 6 bases and J by 4 bases; unmatched bases: 10. The CDR3 has 15 residues. The CDR3 here is CASSRRTGFRTEAFF. The CDR3 bases are TGTGCCAGCAGTCGTAGGACAGGGTTTCGCACTGAAGCTTTCTTT.

The V and J genes are TRBV6-5 and TRBJ1-1, with TRBD1 matching over 8 bases. CDR3 length: 13 amino acids. The V gene's germline CDR1 is MNHEY and CDR2 SVGAGI. V gave up 6 bases and J gave up 4 bases; unmatched junction bases: 4. CDR3: CASSPTGATEAFF. CDR3 nucleotide sequence: TGTGCCAGCAGCCCGACAGGGGCCACTGAAGCTTTCTTT.

V usage is TRBV30 and J usage is TRBJ2-7, with 7 bases fitting TRBD1. Trimming cost V 4 bases and J 2 bases; bases outside gene matches: 8. Germline CDR1 GTSNPN, CDR2 SVGIG (reference sequence). The CDR3 length is 14 residues. CDR3 protein: CAWNSEDRTYEQYF. CDR3 DNA sequence: TGTGCCTGGAACTCTGAGGACAGGACCTACGAGCAGTACTTC.

The chain couples TRBV2 to TRBJ1-1; D not certain. This CDR3 is built from 15 residues. V lost 5 bases to trimming and J lost 2 bases, with 15 bases between them. Germline values: CDR1 SNHLY, CDR2 FYNNEI. The CDR3 DNA reads TGTGCCAGCAGTCGCCCCCCCGACCGTAACACTGAAGCTTTCTTT. It is translated as CASSRPPDRNTEAFF.